Reported below is one TCR beta chain. Its antigen is still unknown. No clone much larger than this one lies a single base away; base qualities are absent. CD8 naive samples consisted of CD45RO-negative cells that were positively selected for CCR7, yielding a CD45RA+CCR7+ population without TemRA cells. Donors were healthy HIV-negative adults with no recently reported acute infections or vaccinations. Every donor was a Caucasian adult residing in Nashville, Tennessee, USA. Blood was collected by leukapheresis, and PBMCs were isolated by Ficoll-Histopaque density gradient centrifugation and then cryopreserved in liquid nitrogen vapor phase. Analytical flow cytometry was used to check the purity and quantity of each magnetically sorted T cell population. Genomic DNA was isolated from each sorted fraction and quantified by UV absorbance on a Nanodrop 2000c. The data belong to a study of shared clonotypes between healthy human individuals (dated by TCRdb to the early 2020s). Background for the entire study: Three men and two women, aged 18 to 49 years, made up the cohort. To increase sequencing depth and limit assay-specific biases, TCR repertoire library preparation and sequencing were carried out by different laboratories using diverse techniques. To estimate repertoire size and how much clonotypes are shared between individuals, the study performed deep sequencing of blood TCR repertoires from 4 to 6 healthy adults. Per donor, three plates each were used for CD4 naive and CD4 memory, two for CD8 naive, and one for CD8 memory. Between about 0.94 and 8.9 billion PBMCs per donor were obtained by leukapheresis. Beyond this particular receptor, the publication reports: Naive subsets generally had larger estimated clonotype richness than memory subsets. Rarefaction of sorted-subset datasets indicated incomplete sequencing despite the large sequencing depth. The genetic and exposure-history diversity represented was limited by the small number of donors. Compared with non-shared clonotypes, the clonotypes found in all four sorted-subset donors had higher generation probabilities. Only blood was sampled, and tissue TCR repertoires likely differ from those in blood. Across a few donors, around 5.4% of naive CD4, more than 3% of naive CD8, approximately 2.5% of memory CD4, and about 0.4% of memory CD8 clonotypes were shared. Pairwise subsampling led to the expectation that sequencing depth would affect the degree of clonotype sharing among donors.

V lost 6 bases and J lost 6 bases; the stretch between them is 17 bases long. Including the terminal cysteine and phenylalanine, the CDR3 comprises 14 residues. Only the CDR3 part of the read is kept: 42 bases, read in frame from the first base. The germline V gene specifies MNHNS as CDR1 and SASEGT as CDR2. TCR CDR3 regions were amplified from genomic DNA by multiplex PCR using the deep immunoSEQ assay. For each cell subset, the extracted genomic DNA was distributed evenly across all wells of several immunoSEQ 96-well plates, and each plate served as one replicate. For sorted subsets, each replicate PCR was loaded with 200 ng genomic DNA, equivalent to about 33,000 T cell genomes. The purified libraries were quantified using a Qubit 3.0 fluorometer, sized with a Bioanalyzer 2100, and then quantified again using the KAPA Library Quantification kit. Every immunoSEQ 96-well plate was sequenced on a separate single-read 150-cycle Illumina NextSeq 550 flow cell. As for how the authors treated the data: Because only junctional sequences without quality scores were contained in the immunoSEQ output, filtering matching that applied to full-length reads could not be performed. To assign V/J genes and CDR3, sequences were annotated against IMGT germline references using PyIR, a Python wrapper for IgBLAST v1.9. Reads were filtered out if the reads had weak V/J assignments (E-value above 1e-6), no CDR3, stop codons, out-of-frame junctions, or ambiguous translated residues. V3J clonotypes were defined by identical inferred V gene, J gene, and CDR3 amino acid sequence. To compute the percentage overlap between repertoires, the number of shared unique clonotypes was divided by the size of the smaller repertoire. Repertoire richness was assessed with RTK rarefaction, the Chao1 estimator, and Recon v2.1 estimates of unobserved clonotypes. Generation probabilities were computed with OLGA for all TCRbeta clonotypes obtained by the gDNA method from four donors. The clones in this table, taken by TCRdb from immuneACCESS, are in-frame only. Not every clone is retained; where verified, under half of the shortfall comes from an unresolved V gene, and the cause of the rest is unknown. V, J and clone size are taken as reported in that table, and D and trimming were inferred from the DNA itself. This sample is represented by 2 million to 2.5 million clones; approximately 94% of them were singletons. Around 1.7% of the sample is held by the ten biggest clonotypes.

The sequence derives from a man between 18 and 29 years old in good health. Some clones in this sample may be carry-over from other donors' samples. The receptor chain draws on TRBV6-1 and TRBJ1-2; no D segment can be confidently identified. The sample comprised naive CD8+ T cells from PBMCs. The intended sense of this specimen's cell subset or site label: CD45RA+CCR7+. The nucleotide sequence is TGTGCCAGCAGCGTCTGGGGATGGGAACATGGCTACACCTTC. Its protein product is CASSVWGWEHGYTF.